Below, 9 T cell receptor beta chains from the same sample are listed, as sequenced in a study of T cell responses to AZD1222 COVID-19 vaccine. Data came from immunoSEQ multiplex PCR; TCRdb stores just in-frame clones and leaves some out. The sample holds 150,000 or so clones, 85% to 95% seen once. This specimen consisted of peripheral blood, obtained on day 0 of AZD1222 vaccination. The receptors derive from an adult in good health.

The rearrangement uses TRBV2 and TRBJ2-7, with 13 bases matching TRBD2. Germline V gene data show CDR1 as SNHLY and CDR2 as FYNNEI. There are 14 residues in the CDR3. J was trimmed by 6 bases and V by 11 bases; bases with no gene match: 10. The DNA for the CDR3 is TGTGCCCTACTTCCGGGACTAGCGGGGAGCGAGCAGTACTTC. Amino acids: CALLPGLAGSEQYF. The entire variable domain, with the rest obtained from reference TRBV2 and TRBJ2-7, is as follows: EPEVTQTPSHQVTQMGQEVILRCVPISNHLYFYWYRQILGQKVEFLVSFYNNEISEKSEIFDDQFSVERPDGSNFTLKIRSTKLEDSAMYFCALLPGLAGSEQYFGPGTRLTVT.

The V call is TRBV7-9, the J call TRBJ2-1, with D tentatively TRBD2 (6 bases). In germline, CDR1 is SEHNR, CDR2 FQNEAQ (reference sequence). Trimming took off 1 base at V and 4 bases at J, with 11 bases between the two ends. The CDR3 extends over 15 amino acids. This CDR3 is CASSLGGVLYNEQFF. In DNA form, the CDR3 reads TGTGCCAGCAGCTTAGGGGGGGTGCTTTACAATGAGCAGTTCTTC.

V gene TRBV19 combines with J gene TRBJ1-4; weak D call: TRBD1 (5 bases). The V gene's germline CDR1 is LNHDA and CDR2 SQIVND (reference sequence). The CDR3 loop spans 14 amino acids. Trimming stripped 3 bases from V and 8 bases from J, with 13 bases between. CDR3 DNA sequence: TGTGCCAGTAGTATGATCGGGGGAAAGGAAAAACTGTTTTTT. This codes for CASSMIGGKEKLFF.

This chain links TRBV6-2 or TRBV6-3 with TRBJ2-5; 10 positions agree with TRBD2. The CDR3 covers 15 residues. Germline trimming cut 6 bases from V and 0 bases from J; bases unmatched to any gene: 4. Germline CDR1 reads MNHEY; CDR2 reads SVGEGT. CDR3 bases: TGTGCCAGCAGATACACTAGCGGGGACCAAGAGACCCAGTACTTC. Its protein is CASRYTSGDQETQYF.

This clone was detected only once. The rearrangement joins TRBV5-4 to TRBJ1-1, with 7 nucleotides matching TRBD1. With V trimmed by 9 bases and J by 4 bases, 9 bases remained unmatched. The germline V gene has CDR1 SGHNT and CDR2 YYREEE (reference sequence). The CDR3 runs to 13 residues. CDR3 protein: CAMEGARGTEAFF. Here the CDR3 DNA reads TGTGCCATGGAGGGGGCTCGGGGCACTGAAGCTTTCTTT.

The chain carries TRBV25-1 and TRBJ1-5, with unresolved D. There are 13 residues in the CDR3. Germline V gene data show CDR1 as MGHDK and CDR2 as SYGVNS. The V end lost 0 bases, the J end lost 0 bases, and 0 bases lay between the germline ends. The CDR3 coding sequence is TGTGCCAGCAGTGAATATAGCAATCAGCCCCAGCATTTT. It codes for CASSEYSNQPQHF.

Only one count was recorded for this clone. The V gene is TRBV13, the J gene TRBJ2-2, with TRBD1 identical over 10 bases. The CDR3 extends over 17 amino acids. After removal of 1 base from V and 2 bases from J, the junction contained 4 bases not matched to a gene. Per the germline V gene, CDR1 is PRHDT and CDR2 is FYEKMQ (reference sequence). For the CDR3, the DNA is TGTGCCAGCAGCTTAGAGGGGACAGGGGCCAACACCGGGGAGCTGTTTTTT. As protein: CASSLEGTGANTGELFF.

The gene calls are TRBV3-1 (or the pseudogene TRBV3-2) and TRBJ1-2, with D possibly being TRBD1 (6 bases). The ends were cut back, 4 bases at V and 2 bases at J, with 8 bases in the middle. The CDR3 totals 13 residues. Germline V gene data show CDR1 as LGHDT and CDR2 as YNNKEL (reference sequence). CDR3 bases: TGTGCCAGCAGCCCGGACAGCAACTATGGCTACACCTTC. Translation: CASSPDSNYGYTF.

This clone showed up just once. V and J are TRBV6-1 and TRBJ1-6, with 12 bases fitting TRBD1. The CDR3 covers 17 residues. With V trimmed by 0 bases and J by 13 bases, 10 bases remained unmatched. Germline CDR1 reads MNHNS; CDR2 reads SASEGT. In DNA, the CDR3 is TGTGCCAGCAGTGAAGCGCCAACGGGGACAGGGGGCTTTCCCCTCCACTTT. Protein product: CASSEAPTGTGGFPLHF.